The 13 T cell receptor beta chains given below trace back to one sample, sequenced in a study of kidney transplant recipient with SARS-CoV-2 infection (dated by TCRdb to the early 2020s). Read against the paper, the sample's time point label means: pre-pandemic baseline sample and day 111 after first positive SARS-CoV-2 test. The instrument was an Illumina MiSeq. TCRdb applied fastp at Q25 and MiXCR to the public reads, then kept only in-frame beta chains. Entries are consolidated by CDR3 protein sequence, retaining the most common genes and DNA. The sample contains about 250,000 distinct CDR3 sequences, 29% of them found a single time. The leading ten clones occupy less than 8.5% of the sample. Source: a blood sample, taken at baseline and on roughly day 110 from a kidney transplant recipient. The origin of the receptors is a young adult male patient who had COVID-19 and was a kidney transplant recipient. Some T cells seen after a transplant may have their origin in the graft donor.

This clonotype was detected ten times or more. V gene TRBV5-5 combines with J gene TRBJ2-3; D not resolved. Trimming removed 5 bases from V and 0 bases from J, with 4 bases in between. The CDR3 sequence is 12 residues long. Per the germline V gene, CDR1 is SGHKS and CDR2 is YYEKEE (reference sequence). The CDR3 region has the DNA TGTGCCAGCAGGGGCAGCACAGATACGCAGTATTTT. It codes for CASRGSTDTQYF.

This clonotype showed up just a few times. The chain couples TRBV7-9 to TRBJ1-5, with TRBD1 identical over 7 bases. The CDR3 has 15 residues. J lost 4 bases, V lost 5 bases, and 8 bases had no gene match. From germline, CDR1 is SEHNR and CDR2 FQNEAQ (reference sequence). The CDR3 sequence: CASSPRDSANQPQHF. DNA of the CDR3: TGTGCCAGCAGCCCCCGGGACAGCGCTAATCAGCCCCAGCATTTT. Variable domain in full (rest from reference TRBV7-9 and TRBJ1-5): DTGVSQNPRHKITKRGQNVTFRCDPISEHNRLYWYRQTLGQGPEFLTYFQNEAQLEKSRLLSDRFSAERPKGSFSTLEIQRTEQGDSAMYLCASSPRDSANQPQHFGDGTRLSIL.

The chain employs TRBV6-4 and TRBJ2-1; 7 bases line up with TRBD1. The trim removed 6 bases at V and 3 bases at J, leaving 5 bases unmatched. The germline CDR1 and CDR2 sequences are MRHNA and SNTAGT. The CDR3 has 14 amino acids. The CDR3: CASRRQGYYNEQFF. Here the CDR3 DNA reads TGTGCCAGCAGAAGACAGGGATACTACAATGAGCAGTTCTTC.

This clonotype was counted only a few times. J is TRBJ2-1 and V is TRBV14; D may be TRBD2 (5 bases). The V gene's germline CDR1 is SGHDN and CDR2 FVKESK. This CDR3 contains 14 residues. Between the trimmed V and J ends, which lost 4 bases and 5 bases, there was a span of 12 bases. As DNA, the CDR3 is TGTGCCAGCAGCCGCTTCCTCGGGGACAATGAGCAGTTCTTC. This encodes CASSRFLGDNEQFF.

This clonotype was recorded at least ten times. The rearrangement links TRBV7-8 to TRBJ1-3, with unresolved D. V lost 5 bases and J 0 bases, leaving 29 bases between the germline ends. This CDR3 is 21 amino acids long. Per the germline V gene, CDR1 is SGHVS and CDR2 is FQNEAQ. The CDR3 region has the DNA TGTGCCAGCAGCCCCATGGTAGGAACACGAACTTCATCGAGCTCTGGAAACACCATATATTTT. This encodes CASSPMVGTRTSSSSGNTIYF.

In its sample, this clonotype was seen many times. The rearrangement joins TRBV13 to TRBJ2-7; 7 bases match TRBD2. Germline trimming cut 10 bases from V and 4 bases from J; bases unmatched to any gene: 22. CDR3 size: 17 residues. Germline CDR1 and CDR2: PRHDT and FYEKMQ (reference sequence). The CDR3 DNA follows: TGTGCCACCGGGAGGAACACGGCCCCGGGAAGAACTTACGAGCAGTACTTC. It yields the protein CATGRNTAPGRTYEQYF.

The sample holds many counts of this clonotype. The CDR3 loop reads CASSIDREGWDNQPQHF. The CDR3 coding sequence is TGTGCCAGTAGTATAGACAGGGAAGGATGGGACAATCAGCCCCAGCATTTT. V usage is TRBV19 and J usage is TRBJ1-5, with D perhaps TRBD1 (5 bases). The V gene's germline CDR1 is LNHDA and CDR2 SQIVND (reference sequence). V was clipped by 0 bases and J by 3 bases, with 15 bases between them. CDR3 size: 17 residues.

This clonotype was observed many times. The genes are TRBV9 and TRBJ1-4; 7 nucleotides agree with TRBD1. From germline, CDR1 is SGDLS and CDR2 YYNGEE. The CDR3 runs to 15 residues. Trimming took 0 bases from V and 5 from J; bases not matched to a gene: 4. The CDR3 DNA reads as TGTGCCAGCAGCGTAGGGGGACAGTCAAATGAAAAACTGTTTTTT. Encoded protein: CASSVGGQSNEKLFF.

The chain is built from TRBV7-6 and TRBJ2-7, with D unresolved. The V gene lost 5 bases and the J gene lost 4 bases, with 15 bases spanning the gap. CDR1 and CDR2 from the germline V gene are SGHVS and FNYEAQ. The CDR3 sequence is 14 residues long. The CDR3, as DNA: TGTGCCAGCAGCCCCGGCCGGGTCTGGTACGAGCAGTACTTC. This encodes CASSPGRVWYEQYF.

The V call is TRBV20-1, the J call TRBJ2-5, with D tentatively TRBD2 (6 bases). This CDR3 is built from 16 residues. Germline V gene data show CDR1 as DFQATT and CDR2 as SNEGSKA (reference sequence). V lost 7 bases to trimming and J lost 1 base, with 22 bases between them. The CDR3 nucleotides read TGCAGTGTTCGTGGGCATGGGACTGGATTCCAAGAGACCCAGTACTTC. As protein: CSVRGHGTGFQETQYF.

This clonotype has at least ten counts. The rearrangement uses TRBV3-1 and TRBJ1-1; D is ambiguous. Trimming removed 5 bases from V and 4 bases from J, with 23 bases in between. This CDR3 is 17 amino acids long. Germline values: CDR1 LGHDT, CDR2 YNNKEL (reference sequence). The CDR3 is CASSWSSPISIRTEAFF. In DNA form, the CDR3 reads TGTGCCAGCAGCTGGTCGTCTCCCATTTCAATTCGCACTGAAGCTTTCTTT.

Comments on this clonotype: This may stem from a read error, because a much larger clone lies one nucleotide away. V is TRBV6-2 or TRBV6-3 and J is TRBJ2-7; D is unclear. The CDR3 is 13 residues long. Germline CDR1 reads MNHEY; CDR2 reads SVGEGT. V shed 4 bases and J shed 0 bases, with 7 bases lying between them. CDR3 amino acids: CASSCDRSYEQYF. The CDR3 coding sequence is TGTGCCAGCAGTTGCGACCGCTCCTACGAGCAGTACTTC.

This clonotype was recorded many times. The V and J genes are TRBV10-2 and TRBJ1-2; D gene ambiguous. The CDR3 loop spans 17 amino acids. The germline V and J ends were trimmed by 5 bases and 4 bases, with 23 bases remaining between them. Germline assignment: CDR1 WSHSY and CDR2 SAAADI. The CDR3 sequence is CASSLFRTSRKTYGYTF. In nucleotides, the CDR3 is TGCGCCAGCAGTTTATTTCGCACTTCTAGAAAGACCTATGGCTACACCTTC.